The 19 T cell receptor beta chains presented below share a single source sample, sequenced in a study of shared clonotypes between healthy human individuals. TCRdb's table, derived via immunoSEQ multiplex PCR, lists solely in-frame clones and lacks some. The data show about 1 million clones, with about 75% seen just once and about 1.5% held by the top ten. Sequenced: memory CD4+ T cells sorted from blood. Subset of the sample: CD45RA-negative fraction. These TCRs come from a man younger than 35 in good health.

This clone was counted only a few times. The V gene is TRBV9, the J gene TRBJ1-1; no reliable D call. The CDR3 length is 13 residues. Deletions cut 3 bases from V and 3 bases from J, with 9 bases between. Germline V gene data show CDR1 as SGDLS and CDR2 as YYNGEE. CDR3 in DNA: TGTGCCAGCAGCGCAGGACGGGACACTGAAGCTTTCTTT. It is translated as CASSAGRDTEAFF.

V usage is TRBV7-9 and J usage is TRBJ2-7; 9 bases align to TRBD2. The V gene's germline CDR1 is SEHNR and CDR2 FQNEAQ (reference sequence). The CDR3 extends over 15 amino acids. The trim removed 6 bases at V and 4 bases at J, leaving 10 bases unmatched. The DNA of the CDR3 is TGTGCCAGCAGTGGACTGGCTAGCGGGGTTTACGAGCAGTACTTC. Its translation: CASSGLASGVYEQYF.

The chain uses TRBV20-1 and TRBJ2-1; no clear D gene. This CDR3 is built from 11 residues. Trimming took off 4 bases at V and 7 bases at J, with 8 bases between the two ends. The germline V gene has CDR1 DFQATT and CDR2 SNEGSKA (reference sequence). This CDR3 is CSATIENEQFF. The CDR3 coding sequence is TGCAGTGCTACCATAGAGAATGAGCAGTTCTTC.

The chain combines TRBV5-4 with TRBJ2-7, with 9 positions matching TRBD1. There are 15 residues in the CDR3. Germline loops: CDR1 SGHNT, CDR2 YYREEE (reference sequence). V was pared by 2 bases and J by 6 bases, with 9 bases of the junction left unmatched. This CDR3 is CASSLPGTGRFEQYF. The CDR3 DNA reads TGTGCCAGCAGCTTACCCGGGACAGGGAGATTCGAGCAGTACTTC.

This chain connects TRBV5-1 to TRBJ1-1; D unclear. The ends were cut back, 0 bases at V and 5 bases at J, with 14 bases in the middle. This CDR3 comprises 15 residues. Germline-derived CDR1 and CDR2 are SGHRS and YFSETQ. CDR3 nucleotide sequence: TGCGCCAGCAGCTTGGAACCTGGAGGGAGAACTGAAGCTTTCTTT. Its protein is CASSLEPGGRTEAFF.

The rearrangement links TRBV7-8 to TRBJ1-1; D may be TRBD1 (5 bases). Trimming left V 0 bases short and J 5 bases short, with 19 bases between. CDR1 is SGHVS, CDR2 FQNEAQ, per germline. This CDR3 region has 17 residues. The CDR3 here is CASSLAGGGAGGTEAFF. The CDR3 nucleotides read TGTGCCAGCAGCTTAGCCGGCGGAGGGGCGGGGGGGACTGAAGCTTTCTTT.

This clone has a single count. The chain employs TRBV5-4 and TRBJ2-7, with D hard to call. The germline V and J ends were trimmed by 0 bases and 5 bases, with 12 bases remaining between them. CDR1 SGHNT and CDR2 YYREEE come from the germline V gene (reference sequence). CDR3 length equals 14 residues. CDR3 nucleotides: TGTGCCAGCAGCTTGGGACTCCCCTCTAACGAGCAGTACTTC. The encoded protein is CASSLGLPSNEQYF.

There are a few counts of this clone. The chain recombines TRBV4-1 with TRBJ2-7; TRBD2 agrees at 8 bases. In germline, CDR1 is MGHRA, CDR2 YSYEKL. This CDR3 contains 16 residues. Trimming removed 1 base from V and 3 bases from J; junction bases left unmatched: 8. CDR3 region: CASSQGTGRGVYEQYF. The CDR3 nucleotides read TGCGCCAGCAGCCAAGGGACGGGGCGGGGGGTCTACGAGCAGTACTTC.

The rearrangement uses TRBV6-1 and TRBJ2-2; D uncertain. CDR3 length: 11 residues. Looked up from germline, CDR1 is MNHNS and CDR2 is SASEGT. The V end was cut by 4 bases, the J end by 9 bases, with 6 bases between. The DNA of the CDR3 is TGTGCCAGCAGTGCACCTAGGGAGCTGTTTTTT. Translating it yields CASSAPRELFF.

V gene TRBV21-1 combines with J gene TRBJ1-3. TRBV21-1 is annotated as a pseudogene. The CDR3 sequence is 13 residues long. The CDR3 nucleotides are TGTGCCAGCAGCAAAGAAGGGAGAAACACCATATATTTT. Amino acid sequence: CASSKEGRNTIYF.

The chain has TRBV11-2 and TRBJ2-7; 9 nucleotides agree with TRBD1. The V gene end was trimmed by 1 base and the J gene end by 5 bases; junction bases not matched to a gene: 6. The CDR3 spans 15 residues. Germline CDR1 SGHAT, CDR2 FQNNGV. The CDR3 nucleotides are TGTGCCAGCAGCTTAGGGGGGACAGGGAGGAACGAGCAGTACTTC. Protein: CASSLGGTGRNEQYF.

This chain joins TRBV2 and TRBJ1-1, with 9 bases identical to TRBD1. This CDR3 region has 15 residues. V dropped 6 bases and J dropped 2; count of bases not matched to a gene: 7. Germline values: CDR1 SNHLY, CDR2 FYNNEI. CDR3 nucleotides: TGTGCCAGCAGGGGTACAGGGGGCCCAAACACTGAAGCTTTCTTT. It specifies CASRGTGGPNTEAFF.

The V gene is TRBV6-1, the J gene TRBJ1-5, with TRBD1 matching 9 bases. Germline V lookup: CDR1 MNHNS, CDR2 SASEGT. The ends lost 7 bases at V and 5 bases at J; junction bases unmatched: 6. The CDR3 spans 14 residues. CDR3 DNA sequence: TGTGCCAGCAAGAGGACAGGGGAGGATCAGCCCCAGCATTTT. Translation: CASKRTGEDQPQHF.

CDR3 nucleotide sequence: TGTGCCATCAGTGAGGGAAGACAGGGTTTTGAAAAACTGTTTTTT. Residues: CAISEGRQGFEKLFF. The rearrangement uses TRBV10-3 and TRBJ1-4, with 7 positions matching TRBD1. The CDR3 loop spans 15 amino acids. CDR1 is ENHRY and CDR2 is SYGVKD in the germline V gene. V shed 2 bases and J 7 bases; nucleotides not matched to a gene: 7.

V gene TRBV30 combines with J gene TRBJ2-1; D perhaps matches TRBD1 (6 bases). V gave up 2 bases and J gave up 4 bases, with 12 bases separating them. Per the germline V gene, CDR1 is GTSNPN and CDR2 is SVGIG (reference sequence). This CDR3 spans 14 amino acids. The CDR3 sequence: CAWSTGWRYNEQFF. CDR3 bases: TGTGCCTGGAGTACAGGGTGGCGATACAATGAGCAGTTCTTC. Filled out from reference TRBV30 and TRBJ2-1, the complete variable domain reads SQTIHQWPATLVQPVGSPLSLECTVEGTSNPNLYWYRQAAGRGLQLLFYSVGIGQISSEVPQNLSASRPQDRQFILSSKKLLLSDSGFYLCAWSTGWRYNEQFFGPGTRLTVL.

This rearrangement joins TRBV7-8 to TRBJ2-3; 9 bases agree with TRBD1. The CDR3 consists of 14 residues. Germline CDR1 is SGHVS and CDR2 is FQNEAQ. The V and J ends lost 5 bases and 5 bases, in that order; junction bases with no gene match: 5. CDR3: CASSPDRGQDTQYF. CDR3 sequence (DNA): TGTGCCAGCAGCCCGGACAGGGGACAAGATACGCAGTATTTT. Filled out from reference TRBV7-8 and TRBJ2-3, the complete variable domain reads GAGVSQSPRYKVAKRGQDVALRCDPISGHVSLFWYQQALGQGPEFLTYFQNEAQLDKSGLPSDRFFAERPEGSVSTLKIQRTQQEDSAVYLCASSPDRGQDTQYFGPGTRLTVL.

This clone turned up a few times. The V and J genes are TRBV29-1 and TRBJ1-2; D possibly corresponds to TRBD1 (6 bases). V was shortened by 4 bases and J by 4 bases, with 10 bases between the two germline ends. Per germline, CDR1 SQVTM and CDR2 ANQGSEA. The CDR3 consists of 12 residues. The CDR3 reads CSVAGAVYGYTF. Here the CDR3 DNA reads TGCAGCGTTGCAGGGGCAGTCTATGGCTACACCTTC.

The chain joins TRBV6-5 to TRBJ1-1; D is undetermined. Germline CDR1 is MNHEY and CDR2 is SVGAGI. Trimming removed 6 bases from V and 0 bases from J, with 14 bases in between. The CDR3 contains 15 residues. The CDR3 region is CASSPTSTVNTEAFF. The CDR3 nucleotides are TGTGCCAGCAGCCCCACGAGCACAGTGAACACTGAAGCTTTCTTT.

CDR3 in amino acids: CASSLENRWSMWGEETQYF. The CDR3 DNA is TGTGCCAGCAGCTTGGAGAACAGGTGGTCGATGTGGGGTGAAGAGACCCAGTACTTC. The rearrangement links TRBV5-8 to TRBJ2-5, with D possibly matching TRBD1 (5 bases). The CDR3 length is 19 residues. From germline, CDR1 is SGHTS and CDR2 YDEGEE. Trimming took 0 bases from V and 3 from J, leaving 24 bases between them.